Below, one TCR beta chain is given with its context. The data belong to a study of cytomegalovirus exposure and HLA in healthy donors. The CDR3 totals 16 residues. Germline V gene sequence: CDR1 SGHRS, CDR2 YFSETQ. V gave up 4 bases and J gave up 2 bases; unmatched junction bases: 6. It was with 60 Vbeta and 13 Jbeta primers that the PCR ran. TCRdb's copy holds only in-frame clones and misses some; the assay was immunoSEQ multiplex PCR. The table has some 150,000 clones, 73% seen once; the top ten hold roughly 14%. The V and J genes are TRBV5-1 and TRBJ2-3; 11 bases are shared with TRBD2. The sample taken for sequencing was PBMCs. This sequence originates from a human donor in good health. The CDR3 DNA follows: TGCGCCAGCAGCCGCCGACTAGCGGGGTCCACAGATACGCAGTATTTT. Residues: CASSRRLAGSTDTQYF.